The present entry profiles one T cell receptor beta chain with its context. The antigen it binds to is not known. The record has no base qualities; no much larger clone is one base away. The sample is drawn from a study of resident and recirculating memory T cells in vitiligo (dated by TCRdb to 2016 to 2018). Study-level background: For TCR beta sequencing, epidermis was obtained by shave biopsy from two lesional and two nonlesional sites, and PBMCs were also collected, from each of a few stable vitiligo patients. Without cell sorting, samples were homogenized immediately before genomic DNA was extracted using the Qiagen DNeasy Blood & Tissue Kit. Human TCR beta sequencing was used to test whether specific clones in lesional vitiligo skin differed from clones in nonlesional skin and blood. Summary of the overall study and its limitations: No unique dominant TCR clone was detected, and variation in clonality was observed among vitiligo lesions. Future mechanistic studies are needed so that the relative contributions of the lesion-infiltrating T cell clones and of human Trm versus Tcm pools can be evaluated. Overlap and correlation analysis showed no significant repertoire overlap between biopsies except for each lesion with itself, even within a single patient. Because TCR sequences were not shared across biopsy sites or across patients, the findings suggest that different lesions are infiltrated by different T cell clones, a pattern described as private specificity.

Taken from cysteine to phenylalanine, the CDR3 has 16 residues. The entry retains the CDR3 DNA only, 48 bases that are in frame from base 1. V is clipped by 3 bases and J by 0 bases, and the sequence between their germline boundaries is 13 bases long. Per the germline V gene (reference sequence), LNHDA is the CDR1 and SQIVND is the CDR2. Vitiligo counted as stable when lesions had not changed during the previous 6 months. Stable patients also had to lack confetti depigmentation, a clinical sign of active vitiligo. Patients who had been treated within the previous three months were excluded. Ficoll density gradient centrifugation was used to isolate PBMCs from heparinized blood, after which the PBMCs were flash-frozen. TCR beta chains were amplified from genomic DNA with the immunoSEQ hsTCRB kit. TCR beta libraries were sequenced on an Illumina MiSeq instrument by the immunoSEQ service. Processing in the source paper ran as follows. Repertoire data were analyzed with the immunoSEQ Analyzer. As stored in TCRdb, this immuneACCESS dataset retains in-frame rearrangements with V and J assigned. A fraction of the clones does not appear; measured against another copy, unresolved V genes explain less than half of the discrepancy, and the remainder lacks a known reason. For V, J and clone size, that table is used; D and trimming come from the DNA. The sample records 70,000 or so clones, approximately 90% of which are singletons. Clones ranked in the top ten supply around 4.6% of the sample.

The chain uses TRBV19 and TRBJ2-3; there is no confident call for the D gene. The sample taken for sequencing was blood. This TCR was sampled from a male donor with vitiligo. The CDR3 here reads CASSISGSSSTDTQYF. DNA sequence: TGTGCCAGTAGTATCTCTGGCAGTTCTAGCACAGATACGCAGTATTTT.